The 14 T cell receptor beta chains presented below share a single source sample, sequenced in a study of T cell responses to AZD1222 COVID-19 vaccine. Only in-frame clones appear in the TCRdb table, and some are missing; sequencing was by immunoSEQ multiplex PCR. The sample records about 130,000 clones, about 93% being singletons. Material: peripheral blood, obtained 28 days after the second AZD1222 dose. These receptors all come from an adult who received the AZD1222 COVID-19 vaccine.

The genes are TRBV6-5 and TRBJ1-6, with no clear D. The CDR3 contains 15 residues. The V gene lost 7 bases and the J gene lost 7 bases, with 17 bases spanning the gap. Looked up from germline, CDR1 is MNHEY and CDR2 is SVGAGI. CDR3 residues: CASTLKTEVNSPLHF. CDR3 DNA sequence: TGTGCCAGCACCCTGAAAACGGAGGTCAATTCACCCCTCCACTTT.

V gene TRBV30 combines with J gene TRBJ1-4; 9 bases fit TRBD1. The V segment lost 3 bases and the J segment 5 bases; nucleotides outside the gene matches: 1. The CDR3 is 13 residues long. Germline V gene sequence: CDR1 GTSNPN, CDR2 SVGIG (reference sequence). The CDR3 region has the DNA TGTGCCTGGAGGGACAGGGGAAATGAAAAACTGTTTTTT. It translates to CAWRDRGNEKLFF.

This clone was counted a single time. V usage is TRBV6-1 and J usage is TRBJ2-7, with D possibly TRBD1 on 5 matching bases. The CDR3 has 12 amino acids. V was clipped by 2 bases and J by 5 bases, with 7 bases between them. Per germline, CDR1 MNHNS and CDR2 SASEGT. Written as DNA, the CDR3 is TGTGCCAGCAGTGAATCCAGGGACGAGCAGTACTTC. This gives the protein CASSESRDEQYF.

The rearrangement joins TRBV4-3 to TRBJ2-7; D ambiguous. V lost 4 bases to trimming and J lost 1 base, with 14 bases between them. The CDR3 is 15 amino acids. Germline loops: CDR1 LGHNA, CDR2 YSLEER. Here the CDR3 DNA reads TGCGCCAGCAGCCTCTGGTCCTCCAATTCCTACGAGCAGTACTTC. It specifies CASSLWSSNSYEQYF.

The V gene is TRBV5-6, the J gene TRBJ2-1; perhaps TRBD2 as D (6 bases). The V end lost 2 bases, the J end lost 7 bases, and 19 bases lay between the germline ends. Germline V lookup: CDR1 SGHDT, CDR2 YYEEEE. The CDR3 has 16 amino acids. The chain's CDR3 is CASSLRRATAGNEQFF. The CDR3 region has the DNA TGTGCCAGCAGCTTAAGACGGGCTACCGCGGGGAATGAGCAGTTCTTC.

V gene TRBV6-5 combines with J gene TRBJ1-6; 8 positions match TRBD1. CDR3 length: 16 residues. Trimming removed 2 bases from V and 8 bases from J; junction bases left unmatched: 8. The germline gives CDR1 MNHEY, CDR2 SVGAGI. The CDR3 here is CASSYTGQGGHSPLHF. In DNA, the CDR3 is TGTGCCAGCAGTTACACCGGACAGGGTGGACATTCACCCCTCCACTTT.

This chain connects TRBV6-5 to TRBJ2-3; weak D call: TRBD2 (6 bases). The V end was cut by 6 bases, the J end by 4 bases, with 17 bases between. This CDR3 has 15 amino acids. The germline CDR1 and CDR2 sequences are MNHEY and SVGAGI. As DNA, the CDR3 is TGTGCCAGCAGGACTCATGGGGGGTTACCAGATACGCAGTATTTT. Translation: CASRTHGGLPDTQYF.

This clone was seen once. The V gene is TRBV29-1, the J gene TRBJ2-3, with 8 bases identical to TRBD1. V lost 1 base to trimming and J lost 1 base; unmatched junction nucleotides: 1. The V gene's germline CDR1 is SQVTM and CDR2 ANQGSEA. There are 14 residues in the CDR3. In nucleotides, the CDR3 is TGCAGCGTTGAAGGGACAGGGCGCACAGATACGCAGTATTTT. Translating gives CSVEGTGRTDTQYF.

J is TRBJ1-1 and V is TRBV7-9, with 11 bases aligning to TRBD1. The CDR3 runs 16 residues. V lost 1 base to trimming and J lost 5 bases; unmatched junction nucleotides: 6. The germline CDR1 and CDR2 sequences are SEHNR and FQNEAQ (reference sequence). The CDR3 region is CASSLGYGDRGTEAFF. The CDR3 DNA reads TGTGCCAGCAGCTTAGGGTATGGGGACAGGGGGACTGAAGCTTTCTTT.

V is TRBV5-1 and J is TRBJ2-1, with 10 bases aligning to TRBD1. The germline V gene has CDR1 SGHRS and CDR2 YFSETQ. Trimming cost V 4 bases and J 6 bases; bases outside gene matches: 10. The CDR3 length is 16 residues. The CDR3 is CASSLDLRTGGNEQFF. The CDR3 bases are TGCGCCAGCAGCCTGGACTTAAGGACAGGGGGCAATGAGCAGTTCTTC.

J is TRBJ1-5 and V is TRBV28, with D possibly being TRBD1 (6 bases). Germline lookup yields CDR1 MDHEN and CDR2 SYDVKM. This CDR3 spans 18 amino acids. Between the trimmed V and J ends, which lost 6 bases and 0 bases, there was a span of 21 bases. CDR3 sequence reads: CASSLPSVGGYSNQPQHF. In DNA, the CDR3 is TGTGCCAGCAGCCTCCCCAGCGTGGGGGGCTATAGCAATCAGCCCCAGCATTTT.

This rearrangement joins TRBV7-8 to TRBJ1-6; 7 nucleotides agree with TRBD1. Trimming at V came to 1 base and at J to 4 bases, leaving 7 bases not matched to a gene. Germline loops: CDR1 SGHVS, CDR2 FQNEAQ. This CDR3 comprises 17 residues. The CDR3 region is CASSLGRQGQYNSPLHF. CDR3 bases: TGTGCCAGCAGCTTAGGGCGACAGGGACAGTATAATTCACCCCTCCACTTT.

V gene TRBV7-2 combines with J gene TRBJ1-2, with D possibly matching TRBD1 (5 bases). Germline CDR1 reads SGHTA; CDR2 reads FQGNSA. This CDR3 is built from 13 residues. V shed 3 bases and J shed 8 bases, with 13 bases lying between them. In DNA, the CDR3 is TGTGCCAGCAGCTTTGTTAACAGGCAAGGCTACACCTTC. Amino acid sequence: CASSFVNRQGYTF.

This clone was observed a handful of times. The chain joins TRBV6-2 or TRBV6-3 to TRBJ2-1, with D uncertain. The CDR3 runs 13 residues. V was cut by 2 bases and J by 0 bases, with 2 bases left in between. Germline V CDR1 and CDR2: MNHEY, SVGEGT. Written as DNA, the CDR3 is TGTGCCAGCAGTTACAGCTCCTACAATGAGCAGTTCTTC. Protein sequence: CASSYSSYNEQFF.